The 9 T cell receptor beta chains reported below all come from one sample, sequenced in a study of CD8 T cells in ankylosing spondylitis (dated by TCRdb to the late 2010s). Results and caveats for the whole study, not just this receptor: A TCR beta motif made up of eight highly homologous amino acid variants appeared to be characteristic of blood from ankylosing spondylitis patients.

These receptors' antigens are unknown. The library relied on 5' RACE. The reads were generated on an Illumina HiSeq 2500. In-frame beta chains were kept once TCRdb had trimmed the public reads at Q25 with fastp and called clones with MiXCR. One record per CDR3 amino acid sequence lists the most common genes and DNA. The sample records 750,000 to 850,000 distinct CDR3 sequences, about 10% of which are singletons. 0.51% of the sample is in the top ten clones. What was sequenced was blood, either unsorted or a sorted T cell fraction (not recorded which). All receptors derive from a male donor with ankylosing spondylitis.

This clonotype occurred a few times. This chain uses TRBV12-3 or TRBV12-4 with TRBJ2-3; D remains ambiguous. The length of the CDR3 is 15 residues. Deletions cut 5 bases from V and 11 bases from J, with 23 bases between. The DNA for the CDR3 is TGTGCCAGCAGTCTGTCCGGATCCGCTACAATGGGGCAGTATTTT. Its translation: CASSLSGSATMGQYF.

This clonotype was found a few times. A junction boundary mismatches the germline segment, possibly from a read error. The CDR3 protein is CAIRRGFNHPQHF. Here the CDR3 DNA reads TGTGCCATCAGGAGGGGGTTCAATCACCCCCAGCATTTT. The chain carries TRBV10-3 and TRBJ1-5; weak D call: TRBD1 (6 bases). The germline V gene has CDR1 ENHRY and CDR2 SYGVKD. CDR3 size: 13 residues.

The gene calls are TRBV7-2 and TRBJ1-6; D remains ambiguous. V lost 1 base to trimming and J lost 2 bases, with 6 bases between them. Looked up from germline, CDR1 is SGHTA and CDR2 is FQGNSA. The CDR3 is 15 residues long. CDR3 region: CASSLDEPYNSPLHF. DNA of the CDR3: TGTGCCAGCAGCTTAGATGAGCCCTATAATTCACCCCTCCACTTT. The whole variable domain, filled in from reference TRBV7-2 and TRBJ1-6, reads GAGVSQSPSNKVTEKGKDVELRCDPISGHTALYWYRQSLGQGLEFLIYFQGNSAPDKSGLPSDRFSAERTGGSVSTLTIQRTQQEDSAVYLCASSLDEPYNSPLHFGNGTRLTVT.

This clonotype was seen a few times. The chain uses TRBV28 and TRBJ2-3; D not resolved. The V gene's germline CDR1 is MDHEN and CDR2 SYDVKM. The CDR3 runs to 13 residues. Trimming cost V 7 bases and J 4 bases, with 12 bases left between them. The CDR3 coding sequence is TGTGCCAGCACCTACGAGGCGGCAGATACGCAGTATTTT. This codes for CASTYEAADTQYF.

In this sample, this clonotype turned up a few times. The V gene is TRBV9, the J gene TRBJ2-7; TRBD1 aligns across 9 bases. With 0 bases clipped from V and 2 bases from J, the junction kept 6 bases outside the gene matches. CDR1 is SGDLS, CDR2 YYNGEE, per germline. The CDR3 spans 16 residues. For the CDR3, the DNA is TGTGCCAGCAGCGTAGATCCCGGGACAGGGCCCTACGAGCAGTACTTC. It translates to CASSVDPGTGPYEQYF.

CDR3 region: CASSADRANYGYTF. CDR3 in DNA: TGTGCCAGCAGCGCAGACAGGGCTAACTATGGCTACACCTTC. This sequence joins TRBV7-2 and TRBJ1-2; TRBD1 matches 7 bases. The V gene end was trimmed by 5 bases and the J gene end by 0 bases; junction bases not matched to a gene: 3. CDR1 SGHTA and CDR2 FQGNSA come from the germline V gene. The CDR3 spans 14 residues.

This rearrangement joins TRBV19 to TRBJ1-5; possible D gene TRBD1, 6 bases. Germline lookup yields CDR1 LNHDA and CDR2 SQIVND (reference sequence). Trimming left V 7 bases short and J 6 bases short, with 13 bases between. The CDR3 length is 13 residues. The CDR3 region has the DNA TGTGCCAGTACGACAGGACGGACTCAGCCCCAGCATTTT. Protein sequence: CASTTGRTQPQHF.

This clonotype was seen at least ten times. The chain uses TRBV29-1 and TRBJ2-7; 7 bases match TRBD1. Losses at the gene ends were 3 bases for V and 3 bases for J; bases not matched to a gene: 5. Germline V gene lookup returns CDR1 SQVTM and CDR2 ANQGSEA. The CDR3 is 13 residues long. In DNA, the CDR3 is TGCAGCGTTGAGGGACAGACGCGCTACGAGCAGTACTTC. As protein: CSVEGQTRYEQYF.

In DNA, the CDR3 is TGTGCCAGCAGCCAAGATTATCCAGGGGAGACGGAGACCCAGTACTTC. Amino acids: CASSQDYPGETETQYF. The chain is built from TRBV4-2 and TRBJ2-5; possibly TRBD1 for D (6 bases). V was pared by 0 bases and J by 5 bases, with 16 bases between. The CDR3 runs to 16 residues. Germline CDR1 and CDR2: LGHNA and YNFKEQ.